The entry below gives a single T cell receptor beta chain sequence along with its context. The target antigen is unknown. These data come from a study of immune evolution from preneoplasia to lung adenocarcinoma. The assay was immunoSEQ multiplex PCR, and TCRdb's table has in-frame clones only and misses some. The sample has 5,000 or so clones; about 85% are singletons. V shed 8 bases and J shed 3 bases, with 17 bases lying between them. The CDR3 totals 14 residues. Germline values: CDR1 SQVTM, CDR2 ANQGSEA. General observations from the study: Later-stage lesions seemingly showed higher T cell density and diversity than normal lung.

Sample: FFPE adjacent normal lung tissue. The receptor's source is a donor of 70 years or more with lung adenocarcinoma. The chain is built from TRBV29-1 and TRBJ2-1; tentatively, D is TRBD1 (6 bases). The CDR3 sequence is CSYSSRGHYNEQFF. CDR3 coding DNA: TGCAGCTATAGTAGCAGGGGCCACTACAATGAGCAGTTCTTC.